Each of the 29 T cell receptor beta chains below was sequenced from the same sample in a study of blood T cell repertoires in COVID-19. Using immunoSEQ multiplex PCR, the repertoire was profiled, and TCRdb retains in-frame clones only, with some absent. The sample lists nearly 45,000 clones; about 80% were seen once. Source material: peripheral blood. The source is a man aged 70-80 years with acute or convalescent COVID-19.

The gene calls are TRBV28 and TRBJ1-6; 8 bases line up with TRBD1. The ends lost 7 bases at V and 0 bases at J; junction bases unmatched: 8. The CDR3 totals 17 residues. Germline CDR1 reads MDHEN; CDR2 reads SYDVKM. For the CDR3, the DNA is TGTGCCAGCAACCCAGGGGGCGGATCCTCCTATAATTCACCCCTCCACTTT. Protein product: CASNPGGGSSYNSPLHF.

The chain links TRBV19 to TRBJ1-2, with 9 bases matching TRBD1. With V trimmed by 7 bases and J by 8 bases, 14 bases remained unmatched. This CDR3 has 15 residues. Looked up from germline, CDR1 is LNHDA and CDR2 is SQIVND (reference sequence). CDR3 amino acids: CASICRDRADRGYTF. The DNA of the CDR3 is TGTGCCAGTATTTGTCGGGACAGGGCTGATCGGGGCTACACCTTC.

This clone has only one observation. CDR3 coding DNA: TGTGCCAGCGGTCGACAGGGAAAGCAGTACTTC. Protein product: CASGRQGKQYF. The rearrangement uses TRBV3-1 (or the pseudogene TRBV3-2) and TRBJ2-7; 7 nucleotides match TRBD1. The CDR3 loop spans 11 amino acids. Trimming at V came to 8 bases and at J to 8 bases, leaving 6 bases not matched to a gene. In germline, CDR1 is LGHDT, CDR2 YNNKEL (reference sequence).

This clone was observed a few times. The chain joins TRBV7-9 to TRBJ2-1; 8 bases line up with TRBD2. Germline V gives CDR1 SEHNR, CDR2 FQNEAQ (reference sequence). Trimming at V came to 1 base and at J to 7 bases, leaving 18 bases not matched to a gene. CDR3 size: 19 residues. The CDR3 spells CASSLGSGAGAALKNEQFF. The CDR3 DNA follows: TGTGCCAGCAGCTTAGGTTCCGGAGCGGGGGCCGCTCTTAAAAATGAGCAGTTCTTC.

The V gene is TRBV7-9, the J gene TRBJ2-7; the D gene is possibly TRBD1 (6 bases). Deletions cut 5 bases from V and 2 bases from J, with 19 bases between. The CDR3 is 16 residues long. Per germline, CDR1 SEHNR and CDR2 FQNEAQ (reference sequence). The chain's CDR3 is CASSPTQGPGTYEQYF. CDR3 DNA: TGTGCCAGCAGCCCCACACAGGGTCCAGGGACCTACGAGCAGTACTTC.

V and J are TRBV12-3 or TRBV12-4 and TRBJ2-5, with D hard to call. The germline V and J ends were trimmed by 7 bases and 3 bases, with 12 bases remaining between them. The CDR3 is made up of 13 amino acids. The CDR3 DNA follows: TGTGCCAGCACTACGACACCGAAAGAGACCCAGTACTTC. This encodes CASTTTPKETQYF.

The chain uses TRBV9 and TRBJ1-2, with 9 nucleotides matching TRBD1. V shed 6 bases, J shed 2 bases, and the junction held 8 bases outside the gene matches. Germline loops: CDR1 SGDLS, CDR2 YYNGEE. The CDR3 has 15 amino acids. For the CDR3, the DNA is TGTGCCAGCAACAGCCTCGGGACAGGGAACTATGGCTACACCTTC. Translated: CASNSLGTGNYGYTF.

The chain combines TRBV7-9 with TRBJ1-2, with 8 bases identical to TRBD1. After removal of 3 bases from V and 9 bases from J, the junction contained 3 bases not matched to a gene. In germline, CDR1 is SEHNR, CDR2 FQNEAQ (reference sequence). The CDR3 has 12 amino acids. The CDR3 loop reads CASSFPGGSYTF. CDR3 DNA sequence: TGTGCCAGCAGCTTTCCAGGGGGCAGCTACACCTTC.

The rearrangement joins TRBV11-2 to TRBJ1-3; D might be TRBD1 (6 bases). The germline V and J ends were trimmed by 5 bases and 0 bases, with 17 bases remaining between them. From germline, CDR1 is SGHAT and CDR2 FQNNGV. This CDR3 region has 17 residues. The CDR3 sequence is CASSQVPGHPSGNTIYF. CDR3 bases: TGTGCCAGCAGCCAGGTCCCGGGACACCCCTCTGGAAACACCATATATTTT. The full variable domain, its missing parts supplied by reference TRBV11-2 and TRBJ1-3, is EAGVAQSPRYKIIEKRQSVAFWCNPISGHATLYWYQQILGQGPKLLIQFQNNGVVDDSQLPKDRFSAERLKGVDSTLKIQPAKLEDSAVYLCASSQVPGHPSGNTIYFGEGSWLTVV.

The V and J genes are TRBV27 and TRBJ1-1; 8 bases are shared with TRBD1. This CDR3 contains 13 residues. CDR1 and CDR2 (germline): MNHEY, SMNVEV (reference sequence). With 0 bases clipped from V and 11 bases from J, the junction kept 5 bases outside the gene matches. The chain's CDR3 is CASSLSQGAMAFF. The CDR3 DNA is TGTGCCAGCAGTTTATCTCAGGGGGCTATGGCTTTCTTT.

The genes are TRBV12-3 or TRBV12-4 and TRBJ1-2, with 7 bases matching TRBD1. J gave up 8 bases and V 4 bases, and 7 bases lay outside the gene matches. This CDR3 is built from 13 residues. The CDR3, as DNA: TGTGCCAGCAGTTCCCACACAGGGGCCGGCTACACCTTC. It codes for CASSSHTGAGYTF.

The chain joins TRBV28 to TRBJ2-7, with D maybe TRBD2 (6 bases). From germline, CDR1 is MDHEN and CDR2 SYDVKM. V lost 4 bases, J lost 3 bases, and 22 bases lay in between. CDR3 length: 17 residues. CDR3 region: CASSSTSHFPLNYEQYF. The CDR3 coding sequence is TGTGCCAGCAGTTCTACTAGCCATTTTCCGCTGAACTACGAGCAGTACTTC.

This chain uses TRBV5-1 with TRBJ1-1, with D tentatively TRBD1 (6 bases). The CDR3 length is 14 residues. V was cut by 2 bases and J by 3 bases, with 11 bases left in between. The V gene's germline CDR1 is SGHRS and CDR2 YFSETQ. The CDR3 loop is CASSFGYRDTEAFF. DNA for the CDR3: TGCGCCAGCAGCTTTGGTTACAGGGACACTGAAGCTTTCTTT.

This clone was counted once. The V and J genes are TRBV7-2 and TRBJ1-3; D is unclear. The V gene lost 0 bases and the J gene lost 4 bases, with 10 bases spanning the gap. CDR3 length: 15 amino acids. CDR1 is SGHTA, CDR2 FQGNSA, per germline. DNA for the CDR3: TGTGCCAGCAGCTTAGCCGGGGTGAGGGGAAACACCATATATTTT. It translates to CASSLAGVRGNTIYF.

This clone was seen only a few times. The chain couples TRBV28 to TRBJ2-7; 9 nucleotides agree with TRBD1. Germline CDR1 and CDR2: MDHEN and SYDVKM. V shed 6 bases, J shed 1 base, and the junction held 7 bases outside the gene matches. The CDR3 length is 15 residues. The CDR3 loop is CASSPDRGNSYEQYF. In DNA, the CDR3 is TGTGCCAGCAGCCCCGACAGGGGGAATTCCTACGAGCAGTACTTC.

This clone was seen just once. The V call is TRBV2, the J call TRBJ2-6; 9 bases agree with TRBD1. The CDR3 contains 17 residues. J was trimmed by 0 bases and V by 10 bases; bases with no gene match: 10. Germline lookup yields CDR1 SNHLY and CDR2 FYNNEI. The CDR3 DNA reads TGTGCCACACTCCGGGACAGGGCATACTCTGGGGCCAACGTCCTGACTTTC. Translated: CATLRDRAYSGANVLTF.

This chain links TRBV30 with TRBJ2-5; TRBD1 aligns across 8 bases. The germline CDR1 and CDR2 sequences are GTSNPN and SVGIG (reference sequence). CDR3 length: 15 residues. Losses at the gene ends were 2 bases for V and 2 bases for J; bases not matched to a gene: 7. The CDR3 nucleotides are TGTGCCTGGAGTTCGGGGACAGGTCCACAAGAGACCCAGTACTTC. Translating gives CAWSSGTGPQETQYF. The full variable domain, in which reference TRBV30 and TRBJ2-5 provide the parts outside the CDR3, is SQTIHQWPATLVQPVGSPLSLECTVEGTSNPNLYWYRQAAGRGLQLLFYSVGIGQISSEVPQNLSASRPQDRQFILSSKKLLLSDSGFYLCAWSSGTGPQETQYFGPGTRLLVL.

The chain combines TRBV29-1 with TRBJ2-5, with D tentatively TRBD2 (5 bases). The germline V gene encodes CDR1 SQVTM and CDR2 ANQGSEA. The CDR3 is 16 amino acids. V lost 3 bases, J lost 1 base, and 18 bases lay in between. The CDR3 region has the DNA TGCAGCGTTGACGGTACGGGGAATGGCCCCCAAGAGACCCAGTACTTC. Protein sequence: CSVDGTGNGPQETQYF.

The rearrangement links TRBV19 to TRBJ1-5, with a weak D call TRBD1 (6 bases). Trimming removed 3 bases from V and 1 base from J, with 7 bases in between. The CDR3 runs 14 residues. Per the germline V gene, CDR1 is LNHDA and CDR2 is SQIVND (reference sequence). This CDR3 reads CASSMGQSNQPQHF. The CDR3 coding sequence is TGTGCCAGTAGTATGGGACAAAGCAATCAGCCCCAGCATTTT.

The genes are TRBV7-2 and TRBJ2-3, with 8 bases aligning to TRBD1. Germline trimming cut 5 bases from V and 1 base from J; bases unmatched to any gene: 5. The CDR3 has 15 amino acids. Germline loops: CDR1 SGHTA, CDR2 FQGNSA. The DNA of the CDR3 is TGTGCCAGCAGCCTCGACAGGGGACGCACAGATACGCAGTATTTT. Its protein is CASSLDRGRTDTQYF. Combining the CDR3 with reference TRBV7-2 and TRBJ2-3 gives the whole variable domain GAGVSQSPSNKVTEKGKDVELRCDPISGHTALYWYRQSLGQGLEFLIYFQGNSAPDKSGLPSDRFSAERTGGSVSTLTIQRTQQEDSAVYLCASSLDRGRTDTQYFGPGTRLTVL.

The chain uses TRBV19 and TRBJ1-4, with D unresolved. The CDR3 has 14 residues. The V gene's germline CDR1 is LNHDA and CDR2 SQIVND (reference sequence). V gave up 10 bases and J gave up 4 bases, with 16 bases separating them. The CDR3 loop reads CATGRRSFNEKLFF. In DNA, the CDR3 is TGTGCCACCGGGAGACGGTCTTTTAATGAAAAACTGTTTTTT.

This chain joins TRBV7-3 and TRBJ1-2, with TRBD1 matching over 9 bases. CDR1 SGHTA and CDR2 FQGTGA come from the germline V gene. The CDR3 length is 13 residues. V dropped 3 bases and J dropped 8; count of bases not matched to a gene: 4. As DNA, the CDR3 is TGTGCCAGCAGCTTGACAGGGGGAGTCGGCTACACCTTC. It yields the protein CASSLTGGVGYTF.

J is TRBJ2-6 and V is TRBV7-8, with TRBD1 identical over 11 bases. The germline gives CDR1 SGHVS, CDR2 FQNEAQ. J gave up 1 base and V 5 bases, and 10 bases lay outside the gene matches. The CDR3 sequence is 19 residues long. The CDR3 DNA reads TGTGCCAGCAGCCCTAGGACAGGGGGCTCCTTGTCTGGGGCCAACGTCCTGACTTTC. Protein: CASSPRTGGSLSGANVLTF.

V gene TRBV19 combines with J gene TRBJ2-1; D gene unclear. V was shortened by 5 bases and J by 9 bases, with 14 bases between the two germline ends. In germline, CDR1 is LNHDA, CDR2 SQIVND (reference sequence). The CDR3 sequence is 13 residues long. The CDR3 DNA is TGTGCCAGTAGTTCCCGCCAAAGAGGTGAGCAGTTCTTC. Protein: CASSSRQRGEQFF.

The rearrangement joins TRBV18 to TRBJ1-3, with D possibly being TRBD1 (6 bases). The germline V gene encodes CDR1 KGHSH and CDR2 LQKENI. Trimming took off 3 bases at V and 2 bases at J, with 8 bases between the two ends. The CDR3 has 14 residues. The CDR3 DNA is TGTGCCAGCTCACCGGACAGCACTGGAAACACCATATATTTT. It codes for CASSPDSTGNTIYF. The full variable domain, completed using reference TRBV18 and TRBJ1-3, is NAGVMQNPRHLVRRRGQEARLRCSPMKGHSHVYWYRQLPEEGLKFMVYLQKENIIDESGMPKERFSAEFPKEGPSILRIQQVVRGDSAAYFCASSPDSTGNTIYFGEGSWLTVV.

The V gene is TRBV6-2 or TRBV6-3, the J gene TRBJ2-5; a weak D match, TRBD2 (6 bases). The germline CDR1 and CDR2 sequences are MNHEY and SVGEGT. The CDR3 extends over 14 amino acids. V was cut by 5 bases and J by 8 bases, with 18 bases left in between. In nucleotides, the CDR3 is TGTGCCAGCAGTATAACGGGACTTAAAGTAACCCAGTACTTC. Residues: CASSITGLKVTQYF.

CDR3 region: CATSRGEGPLAEKLFF. CDR3 bases: TGTGCCACCAGCAGAGGGGAGGGGCCTTTGGCTGAAAAACTGTTTTTT. The V gene is TRBV15, the J gene TRBJ1-4; a weak D match, TRBD1 (5 bases). CDR1 and CDR2 (germline): LNHNV, YYDKDF (reference sequence). This CDR3 is built from 16 residues. Trimming cost V 1 base and J 7 bases, with 16 bases left between them. Supplemented by reference TRBV15 and TRBJ1-4, the full variable domain reads DAMVIQNPRYQVTQFGKPVTLSCSQTLNHNVMYWYQQKSSQAPKLLFHYYDKDFNNEADTPDNFQSRRPNTSFCFLDIRSPGLGDTAMYLCATSRGEGPLAEKLFFGSGTQLSVL.

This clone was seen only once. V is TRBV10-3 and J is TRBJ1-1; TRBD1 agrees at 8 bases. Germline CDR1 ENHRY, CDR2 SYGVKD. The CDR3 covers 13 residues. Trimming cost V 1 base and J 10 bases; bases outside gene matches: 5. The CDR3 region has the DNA TGTGCCATCAGTGAGTACTCGGACAGGGTAGCTTTCTTT. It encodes CAISEYSDRVAFF.

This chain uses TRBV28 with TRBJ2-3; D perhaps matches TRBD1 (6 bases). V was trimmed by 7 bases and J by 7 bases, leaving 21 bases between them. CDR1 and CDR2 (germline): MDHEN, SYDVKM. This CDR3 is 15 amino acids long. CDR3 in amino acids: CASTTTGTLQNTQYF. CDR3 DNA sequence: TGTGCCAGCACCACTACAGGGACATTACAGAATACGCAGTATTTT.